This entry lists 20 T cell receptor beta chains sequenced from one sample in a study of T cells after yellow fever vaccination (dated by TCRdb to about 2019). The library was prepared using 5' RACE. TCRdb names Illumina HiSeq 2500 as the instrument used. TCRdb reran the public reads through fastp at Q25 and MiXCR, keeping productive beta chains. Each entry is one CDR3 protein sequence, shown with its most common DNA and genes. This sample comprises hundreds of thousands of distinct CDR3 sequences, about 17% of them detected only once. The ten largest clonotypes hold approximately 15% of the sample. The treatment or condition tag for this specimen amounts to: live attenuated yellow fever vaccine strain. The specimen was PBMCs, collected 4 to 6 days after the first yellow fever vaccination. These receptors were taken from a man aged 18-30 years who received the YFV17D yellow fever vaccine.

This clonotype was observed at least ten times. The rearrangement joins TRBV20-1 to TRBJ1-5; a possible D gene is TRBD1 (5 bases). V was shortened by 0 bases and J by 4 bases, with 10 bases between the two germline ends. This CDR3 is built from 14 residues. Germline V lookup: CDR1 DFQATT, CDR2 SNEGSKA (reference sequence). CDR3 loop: CSARDGAENQPQHF. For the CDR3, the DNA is TGCAGTGCTAGAGACGGGGCAGAGAATCAGCCCCAGCATTTT.

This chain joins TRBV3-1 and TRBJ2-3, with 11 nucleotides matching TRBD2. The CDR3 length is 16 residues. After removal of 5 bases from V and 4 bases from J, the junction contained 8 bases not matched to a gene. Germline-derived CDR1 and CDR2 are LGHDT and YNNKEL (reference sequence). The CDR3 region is CASSSRLTSGADTQYF. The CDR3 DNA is TGTGCCAGCAGCTCAAGACTGACTAGCGGGGCAGATACGCAGTATTTT.

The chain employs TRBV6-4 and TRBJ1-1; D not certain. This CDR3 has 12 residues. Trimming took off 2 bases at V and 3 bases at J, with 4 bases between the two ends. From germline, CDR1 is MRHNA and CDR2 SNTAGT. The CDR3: CASSDGDTEAFF. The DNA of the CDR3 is TGTGCCAGCAGTGACGGGGACACTGAAGCTTTCTTT.

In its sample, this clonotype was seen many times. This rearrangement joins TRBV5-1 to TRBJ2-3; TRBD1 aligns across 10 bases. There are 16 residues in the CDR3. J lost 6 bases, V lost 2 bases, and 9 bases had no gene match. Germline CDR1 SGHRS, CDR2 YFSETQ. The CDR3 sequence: CASSFDPGTGADTQYF. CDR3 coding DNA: TGCGCCAGCAGCTTCGATCCCGGGACAGGGGCGGATACGCAGTATTTT. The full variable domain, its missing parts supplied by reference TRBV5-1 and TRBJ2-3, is KAGVTQTPRYLIKTRGQQVTLSCSPISGHRSVSWYQQTPGQGLQFLFEYFSETQRNKGNFPGRFSGRQFSNSRSEMNVSTLELGDSALYLCASSFDPGTGADTQYFGPGTRLTVL.

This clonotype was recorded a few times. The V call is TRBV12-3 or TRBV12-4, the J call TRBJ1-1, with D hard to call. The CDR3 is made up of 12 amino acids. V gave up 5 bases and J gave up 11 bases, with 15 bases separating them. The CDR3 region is CASSLSLADAFF. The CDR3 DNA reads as TGTGCCAGCAGTCTGAGCCTGGCGGACGCTTTCTTT.

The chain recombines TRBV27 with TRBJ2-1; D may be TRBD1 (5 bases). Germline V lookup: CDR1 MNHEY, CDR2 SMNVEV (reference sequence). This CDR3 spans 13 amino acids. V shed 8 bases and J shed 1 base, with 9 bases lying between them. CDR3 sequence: CASGTGSYNEQFF. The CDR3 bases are TGTGCCAGCGGCACAGGTTCCTACAATGAGCAGTTCTTC.

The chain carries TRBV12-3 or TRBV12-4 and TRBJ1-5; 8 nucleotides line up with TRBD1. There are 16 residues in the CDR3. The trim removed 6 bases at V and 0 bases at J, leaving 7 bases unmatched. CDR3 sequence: CASSRNRGNSNQPQHF. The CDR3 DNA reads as TGTGCCAGCAGCCGAAACAGGGGGAATAGCAATCAGCCCCAGCATTTT.

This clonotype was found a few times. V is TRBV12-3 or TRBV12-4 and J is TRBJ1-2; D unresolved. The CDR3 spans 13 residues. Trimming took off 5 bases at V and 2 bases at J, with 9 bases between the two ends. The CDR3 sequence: CASSKGRNYGYTF. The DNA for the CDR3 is TGTGCCAGCAGTAAAGGACGGAACTATGGCTACACCTTC.

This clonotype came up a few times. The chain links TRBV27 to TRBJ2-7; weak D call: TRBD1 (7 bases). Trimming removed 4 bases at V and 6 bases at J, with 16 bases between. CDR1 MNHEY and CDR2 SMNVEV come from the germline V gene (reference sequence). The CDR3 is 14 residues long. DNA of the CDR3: TGTGCCAGCAGTTCCCGGCCAGGGGGAGGCGAGCAGTACGTC. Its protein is CASSSRPGGGEQYV.

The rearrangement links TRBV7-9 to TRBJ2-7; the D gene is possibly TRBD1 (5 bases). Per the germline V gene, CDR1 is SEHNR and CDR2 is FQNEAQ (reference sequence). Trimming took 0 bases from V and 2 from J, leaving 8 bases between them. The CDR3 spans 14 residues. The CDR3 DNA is TGTGCCAGCAGCTTAGCCGCGACAGCCTACGAGCAGTACGTC. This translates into CASSLAATAYEQYV.

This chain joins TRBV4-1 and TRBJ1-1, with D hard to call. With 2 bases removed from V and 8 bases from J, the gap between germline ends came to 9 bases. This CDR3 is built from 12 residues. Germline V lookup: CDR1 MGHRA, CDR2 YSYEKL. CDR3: CASSQRSGEAFF. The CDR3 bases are TGCGCCAGCAGCCAACGATCGGGGGAAGCTTTCTTT.

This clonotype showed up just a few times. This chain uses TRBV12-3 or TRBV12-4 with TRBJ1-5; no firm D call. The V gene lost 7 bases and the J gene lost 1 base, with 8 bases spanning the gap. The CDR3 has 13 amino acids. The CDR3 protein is CASTKISNQPQHF. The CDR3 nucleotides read TGTGCCAGCACCAAGATAAGCAATCAGCCCCAGCATTTT.

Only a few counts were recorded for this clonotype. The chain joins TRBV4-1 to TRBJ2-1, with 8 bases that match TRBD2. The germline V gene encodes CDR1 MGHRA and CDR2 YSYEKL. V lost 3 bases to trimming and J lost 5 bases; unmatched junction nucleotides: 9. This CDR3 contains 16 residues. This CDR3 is CASSQDTGGWNNEQFF. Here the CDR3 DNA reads TGCGCCAGCAGCCAGGATACGGGGGGGTGGAACAATGAGCAGTTCTTC.

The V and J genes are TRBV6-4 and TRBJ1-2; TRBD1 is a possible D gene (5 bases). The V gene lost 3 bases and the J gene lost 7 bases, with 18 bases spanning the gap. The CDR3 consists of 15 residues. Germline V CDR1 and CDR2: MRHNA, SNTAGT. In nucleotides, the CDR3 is TGTGCCAGCAGTGAGTACGGGGCGGCTGCCGGTGGCTACACCTTC. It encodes CASSEYGAAAGGYTF.

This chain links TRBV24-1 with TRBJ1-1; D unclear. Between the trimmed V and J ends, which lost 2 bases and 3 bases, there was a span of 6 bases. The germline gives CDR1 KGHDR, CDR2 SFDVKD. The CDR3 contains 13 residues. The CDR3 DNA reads TGTGCCACCAGTGATTGGACCCACACTGAAGCTTTCTTT. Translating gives CATSDWTHTEAFF.

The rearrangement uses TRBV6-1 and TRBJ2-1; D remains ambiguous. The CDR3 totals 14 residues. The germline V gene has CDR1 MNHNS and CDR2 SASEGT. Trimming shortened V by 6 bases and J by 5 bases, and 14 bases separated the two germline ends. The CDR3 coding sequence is TGTGCCAGCAGACCCCGCGCGGCCCACAATGAGCAGTTCTTC. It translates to CASRPRAAHNEQFF.

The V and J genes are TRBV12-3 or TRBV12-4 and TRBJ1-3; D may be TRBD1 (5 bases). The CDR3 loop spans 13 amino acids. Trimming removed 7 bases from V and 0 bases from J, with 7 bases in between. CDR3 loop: CASKDNSGNTIYF. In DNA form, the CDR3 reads TGTGCCAGCAAGGACAACTCTGGAAACACCATATATTTT.

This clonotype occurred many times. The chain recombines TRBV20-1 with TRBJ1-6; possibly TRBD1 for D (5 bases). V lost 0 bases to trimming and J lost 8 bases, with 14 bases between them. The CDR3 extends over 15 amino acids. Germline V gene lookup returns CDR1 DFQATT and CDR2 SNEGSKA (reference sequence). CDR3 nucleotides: TGCAGTGCTAGAGATGGGCAGGGCCTGCATTCACCCCTCCACTTT. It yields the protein CSARDGQGLHSPLHF.

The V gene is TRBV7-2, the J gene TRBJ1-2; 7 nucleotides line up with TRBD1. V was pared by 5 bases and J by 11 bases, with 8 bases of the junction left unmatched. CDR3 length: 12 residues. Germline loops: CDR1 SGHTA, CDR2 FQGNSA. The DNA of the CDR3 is TGTGCCAGCAGCCCCGAGGGCAGGGGGTACACCTTC. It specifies CASSPEGRGYTF. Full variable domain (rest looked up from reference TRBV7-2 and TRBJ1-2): GAGVSQSPSNKVTEKGKDVELRCDPISGHTALYWYRQSLGQGLEFLIYFQGNSAPDKSGLPSDRFSAERTGGSVSTLTIQRTQQEDSAVYLCASSPEGRGYTFGSGTRLTVV.

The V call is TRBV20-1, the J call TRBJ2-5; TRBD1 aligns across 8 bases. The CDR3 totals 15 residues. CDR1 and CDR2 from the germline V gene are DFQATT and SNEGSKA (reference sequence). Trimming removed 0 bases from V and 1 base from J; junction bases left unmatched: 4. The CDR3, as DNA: TGCAGTGCTAGAGAGATGACAGGGGCCCAAGAGACCCAGTACTTC. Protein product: CSAREMTGAQETQYF.